The 8 T cell receptor beta chains presented below share a single source sample, sequenced in a study of blood T cell repertoires in COVID-19. Sequencing was performed with immunoSEQ multiplex PCR; in TCRdb, only in-frame clones are kept and a portion is missing. Among around 65,000 clones listed, 81% were seen once. Sequencing used peripheral blood. The receptor set was obtained from a human donor in a cohort sampled during active COVID-19.

This clone was detected ten times or more. The chain joins TRBV7-9 to TRBJ2-2, with D uncertain. The CDR3 covers 12 residues. V lost 4 bases, J lost 7 bases, and 7 bases lay in between. Germline V CDR1 and CDR2: SEHNR, FQNEAQ (reference sequence). The CDR3 DNA follows: TGTGCCAGCAGCTCGGTTAACGGGGAGCTGTTTTTT. Residues: CASSSVNGELFF.

The V gene is TRBV19, the J gene TRBJ1-3; 8 positions agree with TRBD1. Germline CDR1 and CDR2: LNHDA and SQIVND (reference sequence). Unmatched junction bases numbered 7, after V lost 3 bases and J lost 0 bases. The CDR3 length is 17 residues. The CDR3 bases are TGTGCCAGTAGTATGGAGGGGACAGGCCTCTCTGGAAACACCATATATTTT. This codes for CASSMEGTGLSGNTIYF.

The table lists this clone with a few counts. V usage is TRBV12-3 or TRBV12-4 and J usage is TRBJ1-3; D is uncertain. The CDR3 is made up of 13 amino acids. The ends were cut back, 9 bases at V and 4 bases at J, with 13 bases in the middle. The CDR3 sequence: CASLLLRGNTIYF. The DNA for the CDR3 is TGTGCCAGTCTTCTGCTGAGGGGAAACACCATATATTTT.

The rearrangement joins TRBV28 to TRBJ1-2, with 10 bases aligning to TRBD1. Unmatched junction bases numbered 9, after V lost 2 bases and J lost 6 bases. CDR1 and CDR2 (germline): MDHEN, SYDVKM. The CDR3 consists of 16 residues. The CDR3 DNA follows: TGTGCCAGCAGTTTAGGAGGGGACAGGGGATTGGATGGCTACACCTTC. As protein: CASSLGGDRGLDGYTF.

The gene calls are TRBV14 and TRBJ2-7; the D gene is possibly TRBD2 (5 bases). Germline loops: CDR1 SGHDN, CDR2 FVKESK. This CDR3 is 14 amino acids long. The ends were cut back, 1 base at V and 3 bases at J, with 10 bases in the middle. Here the CDR3 DNA reads TGTGCCAGCAGCCAAGCGGACTCCGACTACGAGCAGTACTTC. Translating gives CASSQADSDYEQYF.

This clone was counted at least ten times. The J gene is TRBJ1-2, the V gene TRBV5-6; the D gene is possibly TRBD1 (6 bases). The germline CDR1 and CDR2 sequences are SGHDT and YYEEEE. CDR3 length: 13 residues. Between the trimmed V and J ends, which lost 3 bases and 5 bases, there was a span of 11 bases. The CDR3 sequence: CASSSGTSYGYTF. The CDR3 bases are TGTGCCAGCAGCTCAGGGACAAGTTATGGCTACACCTTC.

The J gene is TRBJ2-3, the V gene TRBV2; TRBD2 might be the D (6 bases). CDR3 size: 15 residues. With 7 bases removed from V and 5 bases from J, the gap between germline ends came to 19 bases. CDR1 SNHLY and CDR2 FYNNEI come from the germline V gene. The DNA for the CDR3 is TGTGCCAGCACGCCCGGGGCCGGAGGGGTAGATACGCAGTATTTT. The encoded protein is CASTPGAGGVDTQYF.

The rearrangement uses TRBV28 and TRBJ1-6; possibly TRBD1 for D (5 bases). This CDR3 has 15 residues. Germline CDR1 reads MDHEN; CDR2 reads SYDVKM. V lost 7 bases and J lost 0, with 10 bases in between. The CDR3 nucleotides read TGTGCCAGCACCATGGGGGGCTCCTATAATTCACCCCTCCACTTT. This gives the protein CASTMGGSYNSPLHF.